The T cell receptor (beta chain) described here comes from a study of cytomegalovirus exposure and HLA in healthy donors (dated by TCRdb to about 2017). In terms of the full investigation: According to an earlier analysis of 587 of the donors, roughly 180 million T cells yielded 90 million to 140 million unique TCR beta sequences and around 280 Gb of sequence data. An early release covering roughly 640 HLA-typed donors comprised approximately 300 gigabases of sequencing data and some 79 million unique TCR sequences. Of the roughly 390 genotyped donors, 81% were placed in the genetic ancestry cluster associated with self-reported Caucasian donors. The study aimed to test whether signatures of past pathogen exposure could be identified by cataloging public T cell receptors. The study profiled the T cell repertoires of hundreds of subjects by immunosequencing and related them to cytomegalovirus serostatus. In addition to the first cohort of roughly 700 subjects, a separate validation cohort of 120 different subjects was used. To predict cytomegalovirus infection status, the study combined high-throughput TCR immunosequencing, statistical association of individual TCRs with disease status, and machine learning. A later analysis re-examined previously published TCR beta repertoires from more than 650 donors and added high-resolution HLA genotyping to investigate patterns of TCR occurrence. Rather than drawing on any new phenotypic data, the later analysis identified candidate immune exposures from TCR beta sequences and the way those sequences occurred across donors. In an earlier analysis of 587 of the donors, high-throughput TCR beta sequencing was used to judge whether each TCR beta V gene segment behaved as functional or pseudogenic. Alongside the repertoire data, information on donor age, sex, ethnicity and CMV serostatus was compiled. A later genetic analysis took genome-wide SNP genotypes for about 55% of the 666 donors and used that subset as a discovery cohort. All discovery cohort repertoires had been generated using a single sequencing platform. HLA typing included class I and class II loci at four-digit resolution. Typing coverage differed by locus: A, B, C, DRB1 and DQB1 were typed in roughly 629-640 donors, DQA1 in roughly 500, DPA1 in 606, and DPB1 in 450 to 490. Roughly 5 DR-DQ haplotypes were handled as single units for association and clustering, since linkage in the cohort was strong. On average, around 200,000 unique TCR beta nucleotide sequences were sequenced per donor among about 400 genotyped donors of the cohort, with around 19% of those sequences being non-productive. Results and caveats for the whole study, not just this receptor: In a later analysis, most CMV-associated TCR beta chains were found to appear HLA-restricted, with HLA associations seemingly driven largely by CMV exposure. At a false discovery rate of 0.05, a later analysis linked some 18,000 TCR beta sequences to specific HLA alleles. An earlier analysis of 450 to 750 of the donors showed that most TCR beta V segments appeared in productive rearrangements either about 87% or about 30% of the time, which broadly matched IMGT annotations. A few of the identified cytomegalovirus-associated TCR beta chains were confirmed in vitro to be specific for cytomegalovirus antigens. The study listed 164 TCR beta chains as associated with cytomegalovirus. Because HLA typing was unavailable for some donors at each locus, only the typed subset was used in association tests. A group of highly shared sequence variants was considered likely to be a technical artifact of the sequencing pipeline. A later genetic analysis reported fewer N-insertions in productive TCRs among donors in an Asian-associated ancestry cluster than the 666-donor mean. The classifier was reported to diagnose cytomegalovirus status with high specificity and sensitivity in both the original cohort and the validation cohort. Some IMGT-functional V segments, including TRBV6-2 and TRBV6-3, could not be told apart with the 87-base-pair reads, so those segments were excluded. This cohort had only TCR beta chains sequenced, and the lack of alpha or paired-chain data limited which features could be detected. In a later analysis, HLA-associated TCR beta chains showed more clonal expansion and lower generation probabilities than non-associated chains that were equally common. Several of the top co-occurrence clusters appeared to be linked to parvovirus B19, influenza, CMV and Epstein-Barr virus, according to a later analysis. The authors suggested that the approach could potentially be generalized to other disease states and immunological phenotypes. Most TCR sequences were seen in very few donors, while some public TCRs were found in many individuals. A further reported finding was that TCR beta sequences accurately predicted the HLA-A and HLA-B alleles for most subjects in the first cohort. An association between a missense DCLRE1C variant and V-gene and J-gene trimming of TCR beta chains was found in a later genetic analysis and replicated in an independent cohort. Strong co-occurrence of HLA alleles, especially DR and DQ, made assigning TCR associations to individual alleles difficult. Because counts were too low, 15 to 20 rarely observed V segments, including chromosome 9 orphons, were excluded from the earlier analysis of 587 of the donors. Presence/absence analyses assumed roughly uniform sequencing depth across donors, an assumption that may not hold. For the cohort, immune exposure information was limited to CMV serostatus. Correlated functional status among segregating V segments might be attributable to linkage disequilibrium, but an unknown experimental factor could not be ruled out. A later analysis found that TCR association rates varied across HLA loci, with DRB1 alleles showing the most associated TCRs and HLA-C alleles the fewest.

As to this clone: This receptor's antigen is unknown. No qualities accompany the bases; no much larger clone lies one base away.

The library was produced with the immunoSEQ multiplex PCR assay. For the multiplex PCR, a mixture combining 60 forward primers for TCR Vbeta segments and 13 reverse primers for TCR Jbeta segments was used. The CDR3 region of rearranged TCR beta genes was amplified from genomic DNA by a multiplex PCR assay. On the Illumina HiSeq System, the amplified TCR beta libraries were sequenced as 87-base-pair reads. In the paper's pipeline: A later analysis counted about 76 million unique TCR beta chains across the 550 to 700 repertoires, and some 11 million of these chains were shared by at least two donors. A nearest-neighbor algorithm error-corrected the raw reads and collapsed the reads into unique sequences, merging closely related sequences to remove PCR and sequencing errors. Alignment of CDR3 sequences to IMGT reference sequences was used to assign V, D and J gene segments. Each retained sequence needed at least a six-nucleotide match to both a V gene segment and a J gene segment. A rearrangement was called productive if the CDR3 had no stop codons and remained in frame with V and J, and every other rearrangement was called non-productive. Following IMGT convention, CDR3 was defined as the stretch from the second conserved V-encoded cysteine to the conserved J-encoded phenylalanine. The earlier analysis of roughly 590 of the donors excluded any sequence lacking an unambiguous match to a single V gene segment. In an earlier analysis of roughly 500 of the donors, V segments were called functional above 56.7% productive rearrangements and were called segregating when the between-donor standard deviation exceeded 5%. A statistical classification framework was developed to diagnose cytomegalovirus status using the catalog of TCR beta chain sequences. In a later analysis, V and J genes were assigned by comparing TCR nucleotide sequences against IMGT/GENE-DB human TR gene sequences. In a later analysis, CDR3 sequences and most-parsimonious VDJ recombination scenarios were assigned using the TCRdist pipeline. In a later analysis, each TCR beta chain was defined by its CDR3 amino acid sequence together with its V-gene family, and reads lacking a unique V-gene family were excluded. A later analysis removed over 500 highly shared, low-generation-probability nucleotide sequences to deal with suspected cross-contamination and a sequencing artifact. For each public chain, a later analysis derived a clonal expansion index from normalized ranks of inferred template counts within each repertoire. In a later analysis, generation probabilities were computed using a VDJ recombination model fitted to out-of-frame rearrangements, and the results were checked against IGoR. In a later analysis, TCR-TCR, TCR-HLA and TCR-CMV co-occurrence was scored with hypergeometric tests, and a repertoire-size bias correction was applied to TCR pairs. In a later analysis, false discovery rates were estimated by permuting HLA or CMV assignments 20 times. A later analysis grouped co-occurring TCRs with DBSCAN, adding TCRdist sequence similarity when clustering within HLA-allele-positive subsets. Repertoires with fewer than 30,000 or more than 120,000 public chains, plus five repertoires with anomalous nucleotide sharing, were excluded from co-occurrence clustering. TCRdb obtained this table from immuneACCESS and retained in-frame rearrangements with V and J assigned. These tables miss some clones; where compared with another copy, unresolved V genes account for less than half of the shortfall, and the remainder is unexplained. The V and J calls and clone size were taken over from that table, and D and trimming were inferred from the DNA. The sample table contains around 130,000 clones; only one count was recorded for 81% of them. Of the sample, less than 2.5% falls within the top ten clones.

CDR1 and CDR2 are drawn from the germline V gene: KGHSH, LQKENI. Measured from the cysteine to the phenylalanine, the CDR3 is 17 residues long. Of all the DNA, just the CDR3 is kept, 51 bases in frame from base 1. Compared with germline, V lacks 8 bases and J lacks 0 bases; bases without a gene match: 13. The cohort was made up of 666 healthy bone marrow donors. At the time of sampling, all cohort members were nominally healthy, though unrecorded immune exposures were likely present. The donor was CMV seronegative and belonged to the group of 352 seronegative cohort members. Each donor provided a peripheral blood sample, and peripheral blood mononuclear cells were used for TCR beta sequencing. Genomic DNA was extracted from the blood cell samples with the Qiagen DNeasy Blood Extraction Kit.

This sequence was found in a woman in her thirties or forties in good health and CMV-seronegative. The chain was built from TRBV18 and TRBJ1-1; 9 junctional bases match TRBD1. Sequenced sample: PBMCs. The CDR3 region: CASIIQGALVLNTEAFF. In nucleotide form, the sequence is TGTGCCAGCATAATACAGGGGGCCCTCGTTTTGAACACTGAAGCTTTCTTT.